This is a list of T cell receptor beta chains from one sample in a study of control samples from healthy donors and cancer patients. Measured with immunoSEQ multiplex PCR; TCRdb has only the in-frame clones, and not every one. This sample has some 79,000 clones, with roughly 93% found just once. Material for sequencing was PBMCs. Source of these receptors: a woman aged 40 to 49 with lung cancer. Both conserved end residues are part of each CDR3.

V gene	J gene	CDR3 length	CDR3 protein
TRBV19	TRBJ1-2	12	CASSIRRGSYTF
TRBV7-3	TRBJ1-2	15	CASSLLPGLEYGYTF
TRBV3-1/TRBV3-2	TRBJ2-1	16	CASSWTGTRGVDEQFF
TRBV24-1	TRBJ2-3	14	CATSDYRSSDTQYF
TRBV3-1/TRBV3-2	TRBJ2-2	17	CASSPLGGGASSGELFF
TRBV6-5	TRBJ1-1	15	CASRTRGGTNTEAFF
TRBV7-9	TRBJ1-6	13	CASSLEANSPLHF
TRBV7-9	TRBJ1-1	16	CASSAPRGRGNTEAFF
TRBV18	TRBJ1-3	15	CASSPAGLTGNTIYF
TRBV21-1	TRBJ1-1	17	CASRGRFGGDMNTEAFF
TRBV15	TRBJ2-4	14	CATSREGGPDIQYF
TRBV7-2	TRBJ1-1	14	CASSTIAQSTEAFF
TRBV29-1	TRBJ1-5	13	CSVRGGSNQPQHF
TRBV18	TRBJ1-1	14	CATTLGPGNTEAFF
TRBV2	TRBJ1-1	13	CASHTGRNTEAFF
TRBV19	TRBJ2-4	13	CASSIDLQDIQYF
TRBV6-5	TRBJ1-3	11	CASSYGGTIYF
TRBV7-8	TRBJ1-3	14	CASSLDISGNTIYF
TRBV11-2	TRBJ2-7	15	CASSFEPGATYEQYF
TRBV7-8	TRBJ2-7	15	CASTLDRGTSYEQYF
TRBV7-2	TRBJ2-7	13	CASSPKFSYEQYF
TRBV24-1	TRBJ2-5	17	CATSDSIRQGFQETQYF
TRBV12-3/TRBV12-4	TRBJ1-2	12	CASSQGDYGYTF
TRBV27	TRBJ1-5	13	CASSPSPDQPQHF
TRBV5-5	TRBJ1-1	14	CASSRASMNTEAFF
TRBV14	TRBJ2-7	15	CASSRFPGQDYEQYF
TRBV19	TRBJ1-3	17	CASSIARQGLSGNTIYF
TRBV13	TRBJ2-7	14	CASSPRQGAYEQYF
TRBV7-9	TRBJ2-5	15	CASSFYAVSQETQYF
TRBV7-8	TRBJ2-3	19	CASSLLVQDTGGAGKPQYF
TRBV28	TRBJ1-2	15	CASSRPGTTNYGYTF
TRBV27	TRBJ2-3	15	CASSLFRKVTDTQYF
TRBV5-6	TRBJ2-1	12	CASSLSRDEQFF
TRBV11-2	TRBJ2-1	15	CASSLDQLRYNEQFF
TRBV4-1	TRBJ1-6	15	CASSQFRDGNSPLHF
TRBV6-1	TRBJ2-1	14	CASSERGEYNEQFF
TRBV24-1	TRBJ1-2	12	CATSDLSGGYTF
TRBV28	TRBJ1-4	14	CASSQTSTNEKLFF
TRBV5-1	TRBJ2-7	13	CASSLVGAGEQYF
TRBV5-1	TRBJ2-1	16	CASTTLAGGSYNEQFF
TRBV2	TRBJ2-7	12	CASEIGAYEQYF
TRBV15	TRBJ2-1	16	CATSPGASGGADEQFF
TRBV7-2	TRBJ2-7	13	CASSLDFSYEQYF
TRBV11-3	TRBJ2-7	20	CASSLDSPSITGLGGYEQYF
TRBV4-1	TRBJ2-5	15	CASSQDGTGFQTQYF
TRBV27	TRBJ2-1	16	CASSPSGGYAYNEQFF
TRBV9	TRBJ2-3	14	CASSATRESDTQYF
TRBV28	TRBJ2-1	14	CASSLPRGYNEQFF
TRBV28	TRBJ1-1	13	CASNKQGWTEAFF
TRBV6-5	TRBJ1-1	13	CASSQTNGDGAFF
TRBV12-5	TRBJ1-2	12	CASGLGTNGYTF
TRBV7-9	TRBJ2-4	17	CASSPRTGPVPKNIQYF
TRBV6-5	TRBJ1-4	15	CASSFRDRDPEKLFF
TRBV12-3/TRBV12-4	TRBJ1-4	13	CAGRRRLNEKLFF
TRBV5-1	TRBJ1-1	14	CASSLTSRGTEAFF
TRBV11-2	TRBJ2-7	14	CASSLQERGYEQYF
TRBV28	TRBJ2-7	20	CASSYKMTVRIGPVSYEQYF
TRBV10-3	TRBJ1-5	15	CAISESEVRNQPQHF
TRBV24-1	TRBJ1-5	14	CATSDLGAYQPQHF